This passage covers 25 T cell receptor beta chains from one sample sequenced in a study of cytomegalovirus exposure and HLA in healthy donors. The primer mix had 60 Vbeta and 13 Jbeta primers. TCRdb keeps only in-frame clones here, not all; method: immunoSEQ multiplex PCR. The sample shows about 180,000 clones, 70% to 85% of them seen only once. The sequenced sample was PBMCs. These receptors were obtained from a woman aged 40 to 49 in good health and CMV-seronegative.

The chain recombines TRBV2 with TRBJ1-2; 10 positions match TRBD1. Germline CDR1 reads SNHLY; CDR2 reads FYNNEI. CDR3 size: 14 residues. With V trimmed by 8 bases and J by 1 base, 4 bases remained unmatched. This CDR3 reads CASRTGGGNYGYTF. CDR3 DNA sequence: TGTGCCAGCCGGACAGGGGGGGGTAACTATGGCTACACCTTC.

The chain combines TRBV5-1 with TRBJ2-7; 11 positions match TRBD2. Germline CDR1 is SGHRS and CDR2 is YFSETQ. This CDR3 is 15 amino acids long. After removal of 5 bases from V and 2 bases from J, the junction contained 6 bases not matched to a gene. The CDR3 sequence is CASRVTSGRTYEQYF. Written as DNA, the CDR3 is TGCGCCAGCAGGGTTACTAGCGGGAGAACCTACGAGCAGTACTTC.

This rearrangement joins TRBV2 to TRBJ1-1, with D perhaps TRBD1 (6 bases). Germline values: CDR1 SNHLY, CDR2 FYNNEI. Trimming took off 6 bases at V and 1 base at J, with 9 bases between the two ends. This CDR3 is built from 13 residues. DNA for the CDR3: TGTGCCAGCAGCTACAGGGAGAACACTGAAGCTTTCTTT. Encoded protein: CASSYRENTEAFF.

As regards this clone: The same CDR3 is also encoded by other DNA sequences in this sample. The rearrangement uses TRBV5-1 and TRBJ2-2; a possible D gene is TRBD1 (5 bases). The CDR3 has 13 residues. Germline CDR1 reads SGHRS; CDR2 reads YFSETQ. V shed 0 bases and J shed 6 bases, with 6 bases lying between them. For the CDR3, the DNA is TGCGCCAGCAGCTTGGAAGGGGCCGGGGAGCTGTTTTTT. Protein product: CASSLEGAGELFF.

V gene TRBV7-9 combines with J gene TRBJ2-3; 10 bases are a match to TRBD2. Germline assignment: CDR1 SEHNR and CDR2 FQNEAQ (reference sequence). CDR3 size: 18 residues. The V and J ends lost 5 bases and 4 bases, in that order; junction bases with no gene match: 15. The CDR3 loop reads CASSPTRGASGRADTQYF. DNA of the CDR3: TGTGCCAGCAGCCCCACCCGGGGGGCTAGCGGGAGAGCAGATACGCAGTATTTT.

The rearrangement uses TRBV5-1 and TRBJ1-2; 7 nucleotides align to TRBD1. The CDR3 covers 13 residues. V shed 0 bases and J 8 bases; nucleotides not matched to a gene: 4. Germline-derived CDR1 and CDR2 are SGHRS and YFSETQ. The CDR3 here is CASSLGDSHGYTF. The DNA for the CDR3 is TGCGCCAGCAGCTTGGGGGACAGTCACGGCTACACCTTC.

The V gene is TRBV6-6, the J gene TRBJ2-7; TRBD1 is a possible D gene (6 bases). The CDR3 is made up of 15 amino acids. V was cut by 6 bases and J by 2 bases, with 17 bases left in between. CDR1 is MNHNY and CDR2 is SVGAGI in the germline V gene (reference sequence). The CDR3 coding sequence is TGTGCCAGCAGAGGAGATGACCGGGACACCTACGAGCAGTACTTC. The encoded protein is CASRGDDRDTYEQYF.

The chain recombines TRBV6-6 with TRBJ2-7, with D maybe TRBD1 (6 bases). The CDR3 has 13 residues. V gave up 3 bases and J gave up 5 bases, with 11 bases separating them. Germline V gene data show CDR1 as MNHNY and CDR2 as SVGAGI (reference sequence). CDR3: CASSYNWGHEQYF. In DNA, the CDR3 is TGTGCCAGCAGTTATAACTGGGGGCACGAGCAGTACTTC.

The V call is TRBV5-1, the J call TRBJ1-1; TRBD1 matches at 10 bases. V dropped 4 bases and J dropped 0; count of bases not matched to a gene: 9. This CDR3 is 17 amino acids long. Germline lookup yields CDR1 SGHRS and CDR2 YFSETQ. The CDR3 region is CASSPDRGRIMNTEAFF. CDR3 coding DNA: TGCGCCAGCAGCCCGGACAGGGGGAGGATCATGAACACTGAAGCTTTCTTT.

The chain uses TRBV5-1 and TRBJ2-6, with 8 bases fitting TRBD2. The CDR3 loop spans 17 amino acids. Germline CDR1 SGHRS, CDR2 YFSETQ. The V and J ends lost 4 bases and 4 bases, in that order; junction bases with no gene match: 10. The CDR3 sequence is CASSPLRGAGGANVLTF. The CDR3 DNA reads TGCGCCAGCAGCCCCCTGCGGGGGGCGGGGGGGGCCAACGTCCTGACTTTC. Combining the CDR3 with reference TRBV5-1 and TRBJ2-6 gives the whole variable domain KAGVTQTPRYLIKTRGQQVTLSCSPISGHRSVSWYQQTPGQGLQFLFEYFSETQRNKGNFPGRFSGRQFSNSRSEMNVSTLELGDSALYLCASSPLRGAGGANVLTFGAGSRLTVL.

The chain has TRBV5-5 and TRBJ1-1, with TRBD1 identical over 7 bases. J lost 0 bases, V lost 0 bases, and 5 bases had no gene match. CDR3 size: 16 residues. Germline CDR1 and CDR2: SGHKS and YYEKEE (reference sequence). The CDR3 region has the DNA TGTGCCAGCAGCTTGGCAGGGGGGCTTATGAACACTGAAGCTTTCTTT. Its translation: CASSLAGGLMNTEAFF.

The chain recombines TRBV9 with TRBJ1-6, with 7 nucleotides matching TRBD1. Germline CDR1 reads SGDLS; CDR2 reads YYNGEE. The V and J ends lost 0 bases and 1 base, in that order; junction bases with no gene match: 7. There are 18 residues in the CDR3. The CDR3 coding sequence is TGTGCCAGCAGCGTAGATGTAGGGGGCAAGTCCTATAATTCACCCCTCCACTTT. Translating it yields CASSVDVGGKSYNSPLHF.

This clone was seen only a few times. The CDR3 nucleotides are TGTGCCAGCAGGGGGACAGACGGCACTGAAGCTTTCTTT. Its protein product is CASRGTDGTEAFF. The rearrangement uses TRBV27 and TRBJ1-1; 7 nucleotides align to TRBD1. CDR1 MNHEY and CDR2 SMNVEV come from the germline V gene (reference sequence). This CDR3 is 13 amino acids long. J lost 4 bases, V lost 6 bases, and 5 bases had no gene match.

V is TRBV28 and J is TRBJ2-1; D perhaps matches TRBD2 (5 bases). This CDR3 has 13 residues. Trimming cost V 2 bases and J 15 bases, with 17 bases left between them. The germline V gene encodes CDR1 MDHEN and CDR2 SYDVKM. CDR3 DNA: TGTGCCAGCAGTTTACCCGGGCGGGTCCCCGGGTTCTTC. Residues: CASSLPGRVPGFF.

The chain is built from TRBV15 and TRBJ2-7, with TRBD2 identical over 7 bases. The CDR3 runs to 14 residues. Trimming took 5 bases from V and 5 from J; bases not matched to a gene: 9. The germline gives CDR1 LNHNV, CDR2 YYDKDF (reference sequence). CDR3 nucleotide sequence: TGTGCCACCAGCGTGCTAGCGGTCCTAGACGAGCAGTACTTC. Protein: CATSVLAVLDEQYF.

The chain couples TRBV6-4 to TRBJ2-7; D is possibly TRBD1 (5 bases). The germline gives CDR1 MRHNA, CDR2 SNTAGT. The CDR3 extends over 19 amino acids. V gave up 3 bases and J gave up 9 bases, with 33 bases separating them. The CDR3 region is CASSEITGHFNPSCLGQYF. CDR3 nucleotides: TGTGCCAGCAGTGAAATCACAGGCCACTTTAACCCCTCATGTTTAGGGCAGTACTTC.

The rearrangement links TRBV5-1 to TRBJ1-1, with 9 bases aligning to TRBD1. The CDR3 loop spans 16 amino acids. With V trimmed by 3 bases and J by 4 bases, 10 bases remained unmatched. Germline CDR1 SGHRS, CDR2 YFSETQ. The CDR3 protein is CASSWAGKQGATEAFF. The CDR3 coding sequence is TGCGCCAGCAGCTGGGCAGGCAAACAGGGGGCCACTGAAGCTTTCTTT.

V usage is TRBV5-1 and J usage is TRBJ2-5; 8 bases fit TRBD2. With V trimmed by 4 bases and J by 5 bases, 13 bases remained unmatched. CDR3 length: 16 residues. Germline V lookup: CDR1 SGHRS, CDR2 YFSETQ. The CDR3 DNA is TGCGCCAGCAGCCCGGCACCCCGGGGGGGCGGTGAGACCCAGTACTTC. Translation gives CASSPAPRGGGETQYF.

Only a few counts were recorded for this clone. For the CDR3, the DNA is TGCGCCAGCAGGCAGGAGGATGAAAAACTGTTTTTT. This sequence encodes CASRQEDEKLFF. J is TRBJ1-4 and V is TRBV5-1; no firm D call. Germline V gene sequence: CDR1 SGHRS, CDR2 YFSETQ. The CDR3 is 12 residues long. The V gene lost 5 bases and the J gene lost 6 bases, with 8 bases spanning the gap.

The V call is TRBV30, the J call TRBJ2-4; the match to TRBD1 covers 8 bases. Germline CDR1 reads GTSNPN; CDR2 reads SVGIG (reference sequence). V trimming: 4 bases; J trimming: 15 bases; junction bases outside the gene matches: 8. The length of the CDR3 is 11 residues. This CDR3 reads CAWMDRDELYF. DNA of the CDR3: TGTGCCTGGATGGACAGGGACGAGTTGTACTTC.

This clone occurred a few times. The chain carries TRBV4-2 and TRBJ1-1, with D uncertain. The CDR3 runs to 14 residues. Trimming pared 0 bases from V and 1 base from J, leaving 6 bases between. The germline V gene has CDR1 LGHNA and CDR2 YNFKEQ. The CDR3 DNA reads TGTGCCAGCAGCCAAGATTCAGGGAACACTGAAGCTTTCTTT. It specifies CASSQDSGNTEAFF.

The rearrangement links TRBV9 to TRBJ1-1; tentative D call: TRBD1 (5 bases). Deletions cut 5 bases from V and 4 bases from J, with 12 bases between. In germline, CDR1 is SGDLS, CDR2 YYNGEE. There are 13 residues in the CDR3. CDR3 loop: CASSRPGVTEAFF. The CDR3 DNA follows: TGTGCCAGCAGTCGTCCGGGGGTCACTGAAGCTTTCTTT.

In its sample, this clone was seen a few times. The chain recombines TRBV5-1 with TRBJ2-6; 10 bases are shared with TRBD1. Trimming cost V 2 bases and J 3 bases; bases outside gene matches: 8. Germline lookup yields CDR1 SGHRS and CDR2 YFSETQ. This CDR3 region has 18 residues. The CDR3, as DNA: TGCGCCAGCAGCTTTCGGGGGACAGGGGTAGGTGGGGCCAACGTCCTGACTTTC. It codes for CASSFRGTGVGGANVLTF.

The CDR3: CASSERDYPYEQYF. CDR3 nucleotide sequence: TGTGCCAGCAGCGAGCGGGACTATCCTTACGAGCAGTACTTC. This rearrangement joins TRBV9 to TRBJ2-7; 7 bases are shared with TRBD2. This CDR3 has 14 residues. Germline CDR1 SGDLS, CDR2 YYNGEE. With V trimmed by 3 bases and J by 4 bases, 7 bases remained unmatched.

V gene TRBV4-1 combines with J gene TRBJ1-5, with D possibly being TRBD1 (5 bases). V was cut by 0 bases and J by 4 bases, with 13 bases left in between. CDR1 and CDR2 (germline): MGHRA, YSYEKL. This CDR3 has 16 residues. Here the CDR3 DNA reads TGCGCCAGCAGCCAAGACCAAGGGGCGCAGAATCAGCCCCAGCATTTT. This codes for CASSQDQGAQNQPQHF.